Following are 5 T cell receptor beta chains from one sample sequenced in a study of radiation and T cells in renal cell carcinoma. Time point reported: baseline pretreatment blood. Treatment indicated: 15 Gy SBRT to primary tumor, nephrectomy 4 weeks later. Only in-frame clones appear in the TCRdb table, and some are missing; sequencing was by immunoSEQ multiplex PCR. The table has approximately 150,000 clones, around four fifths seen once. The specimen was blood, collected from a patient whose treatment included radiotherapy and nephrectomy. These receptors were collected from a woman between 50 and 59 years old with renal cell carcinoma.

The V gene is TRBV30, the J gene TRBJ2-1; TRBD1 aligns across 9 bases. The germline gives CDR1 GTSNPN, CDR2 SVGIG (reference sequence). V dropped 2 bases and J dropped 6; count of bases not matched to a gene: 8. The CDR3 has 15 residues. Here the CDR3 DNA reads TGTGCCTGGAGTAAGGGACAGGGTCTAGGCAATGAGCAGTTCTTC. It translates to CAWSKGQGLGNEQFF.

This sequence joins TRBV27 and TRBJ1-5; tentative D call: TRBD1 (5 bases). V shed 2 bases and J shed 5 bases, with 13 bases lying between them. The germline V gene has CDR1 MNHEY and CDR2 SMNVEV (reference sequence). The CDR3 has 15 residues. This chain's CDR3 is CASSLGAWGDQPQHF. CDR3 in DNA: TGTGCCAGCAGTTTAGGGGCATGGGGGGATCAGCCCCAGCATTTT.

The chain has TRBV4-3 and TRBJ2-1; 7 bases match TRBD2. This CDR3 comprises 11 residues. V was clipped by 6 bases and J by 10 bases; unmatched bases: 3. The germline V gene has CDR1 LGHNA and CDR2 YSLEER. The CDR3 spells CASRGAGEQFF. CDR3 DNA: TGCGCCAGCAGGGGAGCGGGGGAGCAGTTCTTC.

This chain's CDR3 is CASRSTYEQYF. The DNA for the CDR3 is TGTGCCAGCAGAAGTACCTACGAGCAGTACTTC. V gene TRBV6-1 combines with J gene TRBJ2-7; D is undetermined. CDR1 is MNHNS and CDR2 is SASEGT in the germline V gene. V was clipped by 6 bases and J by 2 bases, with 5 bases between them. CDR3 size: 11 residues.

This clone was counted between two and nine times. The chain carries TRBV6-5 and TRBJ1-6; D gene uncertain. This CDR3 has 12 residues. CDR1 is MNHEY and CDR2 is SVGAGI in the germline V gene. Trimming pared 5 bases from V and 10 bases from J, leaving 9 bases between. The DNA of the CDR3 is TGTGCCAGCAGTACCCCGGGATCACCCCTCCACTTT. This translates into CASSTPGSPLHF.